This TCR beta chain was captured by sequencing in a study of CD8 T cells in ankylosing spondylitis. Notes on the study in general: Existing reports had already noted some motif variants in reactive arthritis synovial fluid and blood. A motif in TCR beta, a set of several highly homologous variants, appeared characteristic of ankylosing spondylitis blood. Reportedly, disease-linked clones are significantly enriched in ankylosing spondylitis patients' matched synovial fluid.

Trimming removed 0 bases at V and 1 base at J, with 12 bases between. There are 16 residues in the CDR3. Germline CDR1 and CDR2: MGHRA and YSYEKL. Remarks on this clonotype: Its antigen remains unidentified.

Preparation of TCR beta libraries was done by quantitative 5'-RACE with molecular barcodes. Each CDR3 protein gets one entry after TCRdb re-called the 5' RACE reads with MiXCR. The table shows a few hundred thousand distinct CDR3 sequences, with roughly 18% occurring only once. This receptor was obtained from a male donor with ankylosing spondylitis. The chain combines TRBV4-1 with TRBJ2-5, with D unresolved. The source material was blood, either unsorted or a sorted T cell fraction (not recorded which). The CDR3 coding sequence is TGCGCCAGCAGCCAAGATCTGGGAAAGGGCCAAGAGACCCAGTACTTC. Protein: CASSQDLGKGQETQYF.